The 12 T cell receptor beta chains presented below share a single source sample, sequenced in a study of vaccination and CD4 T cells after COVID-19. Treatment meaning: approximately 11-day PBMC culture with coronavirus spike peptide pools or control peptides (ViraFEST assay). Their target antigens are unknown. An Oncomine TCR Beta short-read assay was used to sequence the DNA from cultured CD4+ T cells. TCRdb called the PCR reads again in MiXCR, with one record for every CDR3 protein. This table has fewer than 11,000 distinct CDR3 sequences, approximately 30% appearing once. Sample: CD4+ T cells from blood, cultured in vitro, taken after SARS-CoV-2 vaccination. Source of these receptors: a human donor who had recovered from COVID-19.

The gene calls are TRBV28 and TRBJ1-2; D not certain. V shed 6 bases and J shed 5 bases, with 10 bases lying between them. Germline V gene lookup returns CDR1 MDHEN and CDR2 SYDVKM. The CDR3 sequence is 12 residues long. CDR3 bases: TGTGCCAGCAGGGTTTGGGGATATGGCTACACCTTC. Translation gives CASRVWGYGYTF.

The V call is TRBV24-1, the J call TRBJ2-1; possibly TRBD2 for D (5 bases). The CDR3 is 12 residues long. V lost 0 bases, J lost 9 bases, and 5 bases lay in between. Germline CDR1 is KGHDR and CDR2 is SFDVKD. The CDR3 is CATSDLEGEQFF. The CDR3, as DNA: TGTGCCACCAGTGATTTGGAGGGTGAGCAGTTCTTC.

There are a few counts of this clonotype. This chain joins TRBV20-1 and TRBJ2-1, with no clear D. The germline V gene encodes CDR1 DFQATT and CDR2 SNEGSKA (reference sequence). The V gene lost 3 bases and the J gene lost 2 bases, with 11 bases spanning the gap. This CDR3 contains 14 residues. This chain's CDR3 is CSASLSTAYNEQFF. The CDR3 DNA follows: TGCAGTGCTAGTCTGTCGACGGCCTACAATGAGCAGTTCTTC.

As for this clonotype: A junction boundary mismatches the germline segment, possibly from a read error. The rearrangement uses TRBV7-7 and TRBJ2-2; D call uncertain. This CDR3 has 14 amino acids. CDR1 is SSHAT, CDR2 FNYEAQ, per germline (reference sequence). In DNA form, the CDR3 reads TGTGCTAGCAGGCCAGGTCCGAACACCGGGGAGCTGTTTTTT. This encodes CASRPGPNTGELFF.

This clonotype was detected a few times. V and J are TRBV7-9 and TRBJ2-7, with D possibly TRBD2 on 6 matching bases. V gave up 4 bases and J gave up 2 bases, with 33 bases separating them. The germline gives CDR1 SEHNR, CDR2 FQNEAQ (reference sequence). This CDR3 comprises 21 residues. Here the CDR3 reads CASSSSVGIGLSGRNPYEQYF. The CDR3 DNA reads as TGTGCCAGCAGCTCCAGCGTGGGTATCGGGCTAAGCGGGCGTAATCCCTACGAGCAGTACTTC.

Judged by abundance, this clonotype is medium-sized. The V call is TRBV15, the J call TRBJ2-5; D is ambiguous. Trimming stripped 1 base from V and 2 bases from J, with 14 bases between. This CDR3 spans 16 amino acids. Germline V gene data show CDR1 as LNHNV and CDR2 as YYDKDF (reference sequence). In nucleotides, the CDR3 is TGTGCCACCAGCAGAGTTACCCGGAACCCACAAGAGACCCAGTACTTC. It codes for CATSRVTRNPQETQYF. The full variable domain, rest sourced from reference TRBV15 and TRBJ2-5, is DAMVIQNPRYQVTQFGKPVTLSCSQTLNHNVMYWYQQKSSQAPKLLFHYYDKDFNNEADTPDNFQSRRPNTSFCFLDIRSPGLGDTAMYLCATSRVTRNPQETQYFGPGTRLLVL.

The chain recombines TRBV20-1 with TRBJ2-7; D unresolved. Germline V gene lookup returns CDR1 DFQATT and CDR2 SNEGSKA (reference sequence). V was cut by 3 bases and J by 0 bases, with 15 bases left in between. CDR3 length: 15 amino acids. CDR3 residues: CSARPASPSSYEQYF. CDR3 sequence (DNA): TGCAGTGCTAGGCCCGCCTCCCCGAGCTCCTACGAGCAGTACTTC.

The rearrangement uses TRBV12-3 or TRBV12-4 and TRBJ1-1; perhaps TRBD1 as D (5 bases). Trimming shortened V by 7 bases and J by 4 bases, and 16 bases separated the two germline ends. There are 14 residues in the CDR3. CDR3 in DNA: TGTGCCAGCACCCCCCTAAGGGGCAGCACTGAAGCTTTCTTT. Residues: CASTPLRGSTEAFF.

The chain uses TRBV7-8 and TRBJ2-7; D may match TRBD1 or TRBD2 (5 bases each). The germline CDR1 and CDR2 sequences are SGHVS and FQNEAQ. The CDR3 sequence is 15 residues long. V dropped 0 bases and J dropped 0 bases, with 9 bases sitting between them. The CDR3 DNA is TGTGCCAGCAGCTTAGCTGGGGGTACCTCCTACGAGCAGTACTTC. It is translated as CASSLAGGTSYEQYF.

Concerning this clonotype: The junction departs from the called germline gene at one end, perhaps through a read error. V and J are TRBV7-7 and TRBJ2-1, with 13 bases lining up with TRBD2. Germline V gene lookup returns CDR1 SSHAT and CDR2 FNYEAQ (reference sequence). This CDR3 is built from 19 residues. DNA of the CDR3: TGTGCTAGCAGCGCTTACCCCCGGACTAGCGGGAGATCCCTCAATGAGCAGTTCTTC. This codes for CASSAYPRTSGRSLNEQFF.

This rearrangement joins TRBV6-5 to TRBJ1-1, with D uncertain. CDR3 length: 16 residues. Looked up from germline, CDR1 is MNHEY and CDR2 is SVGAGI. Trimming took 2 bases from V and 1 from J, leaving 14 bases between them. The chain's CDR3 is CASSYLSTGSNTEAFF. The CDR3 DNA reads as TGTGCCAGCAGTTACCTCAGTACGGGTTCGAACACTGAAGCTTTCTTT.

V and J are TRBV19 and TRBJ1-2; the match to TRBD1 covers 9 bases. In germline, CDR1 is LNHDA, CDR2 SQIVND (reference sequence). The trim removed 7 bases at V and 7 bases at J, leaving 10 bases unmatched. The CDR3 extends over 14 amino acids. The CDR3 nucleotides are TGTGCCAGTACCCTCGGGACAGGGAAGTCTGGCTACACCTTC. It is translated as CASTLGTGKSGYTF.